The subject of this entry is one T cell receptor (beta chain). What it recognizes is unknown. The conserved phenylalanine or tryptophan is not found at the CDR3 terminus, so this likely reflects a read error. CDR1 and CDR2 from the germline V gene are SGHDT and YYEEEE. V was trimmed by 2 bases and J by 4 bases, leaving 19 bases between them. CDR3 length equals 16 residues. The sample originates from a study of cytomegalovirus exposure and HLA in healthy donors. The PCR made use of 60 Vbeta and 13 Jbeta primers. The data were produced by immunoSEQ multiplex PCR, yet TCRdb's version contains in-frame clones alone and is incomplete. The table includes some 150,000 clones, around 79% detected once. Study-level results: Later on, an analysis showed TCR association rates differing by HLA locus, with DRB1 the most and HLA-C the fewest. The authors later linked a missense DCLRE1C variant to TCR beta V- and J-gene trimming.

Unrecorded immune exposures were likely, despite nominal health at sampling. The sequenced sample consisted of PBMCs. This chain connects TRBV5-6 to TRBJ2-7, with a tentative D call TRBD2 (6 bases). The receptor comes from a man between 40 and 49 years old in good health and CMV-seropositive. The chain's CDR3 is CASSFDPAGSVYEQYL. The DNA of the CDR3 is TGTGCCAGCAGCTTTGATCCGGCCGGGAGTGTGTACGAGCAGTACCTC.